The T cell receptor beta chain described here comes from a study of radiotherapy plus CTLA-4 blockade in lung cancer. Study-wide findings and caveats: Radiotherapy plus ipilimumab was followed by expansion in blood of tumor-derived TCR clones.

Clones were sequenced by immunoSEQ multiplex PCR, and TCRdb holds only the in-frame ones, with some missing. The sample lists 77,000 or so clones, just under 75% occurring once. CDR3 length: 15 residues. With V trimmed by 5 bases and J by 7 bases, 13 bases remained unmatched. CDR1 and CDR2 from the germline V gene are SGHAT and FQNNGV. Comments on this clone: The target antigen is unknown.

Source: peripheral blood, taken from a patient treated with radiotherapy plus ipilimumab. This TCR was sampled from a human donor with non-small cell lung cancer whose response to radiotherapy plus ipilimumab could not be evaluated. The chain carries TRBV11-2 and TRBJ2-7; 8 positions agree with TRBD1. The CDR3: CASSVVWQGAGEQYF. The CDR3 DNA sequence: TGTGCCAGCAGCGTTGTTTGGCAGGGGGCCGGGGAGCAGTACTTC.